This T cell receptor (beta chain) is from a study of blood T cell repertoires in COVID-19. The overall study: Sources were T cells, B-cell-depleted T cells, or PBMCs; the material itself was cDNA or gDNA.

Germline CDR1 and CDR2: KGHSH and LQKENI. J lost 5 bases, V lost 3 bases, and 6 bases had no gene match. CDR3 length equals 15 residues. Original handling: Amplification of reference gene primers was used by the study to estimate nucleated cell counts. Clones were read by immunoSEQ multiplex PCR, and TCRdb kept only the in-frame ones, dropping some. The V and J calls and clone size are taken from that table; D and trimming were inferred from the DNA. The table lists 100,000 or so clones, nearly 90% of them singletons. The sequence came from a woman in her sixties or seventies with acute or convalescent COVID-19. What was sequenced was peripheral blood. The chain is built from TRBV18 and TRBJ2-1, with TRBD2 identical over 8 bases. CDR3 coding DNA: TGTGCCAGCTCACCTGCGGGACTAGGCAACAATGAGCAGTTCTTC. Encoded protein: CASSPAGLGNNEQFF. The entire variable domain, with the rest obtained from reference TRBV18 and TRBJ2-1, is as follows: NAGVMQNPRHLVRRRGQEARLRCSPMKGHSHVYWYRQLPEEGLKFMVYLQKENIIDESGMPKERFSAEFPKEGPSILRIQQVVRGDSAAYFCASSPAGLGNNEQFFGPGTRLTVL.